A single sample is the source of the 25 T cell receptor beta chains below, sequenced in a study of cytomegalovirus exposure and HLA in healthy donors. Here immunoSEQ multiplex PCR was the method, and the copy in TCRdb shows in-frame clones only, minus some. The sample holds some 64,000 clones, about 97% seen once. Sample: PBMCs. The source of these receptors is a woman between 18 and 30 years old in good health and CMV-seropositive.

The chain has TRBV19 and TRBJ2-1; 7 nucleotides match TRBD1. The CDR3 contains 16 residues. Germline CDR1 LNHDA, CDR2 SQIVND (reference sequence). V lost 0 bases, J lost 8 bases, and 10 bases stayed unmatched. The CDR3 sequence: CASSIEGDRLEDEQFF. In nucleotides, the CDR3 is TGTGCCAGTAGTATAGAGGGGGACAGACTCGAGGATGAGCAGTTCTTC. The full variable domain, its missing parts supplied by reference TRBV19 and TRBJ2-1, is DGGITQSPKYLFRKEGQNVTLSCEQNLNHDAMYWYRQDPGQGLRLIYYSQIVNDFQKGDIAEGYSVSREKKESFPLTVTSAQKNPTAFYLCASSIEGDRLEDEQFFGPGTRLTVL.

The rearrangement links TRBV10-3 to TRBJ2-7; TRBD1 aligns across 7 bases. The junction had 16 bases not matched to a gene; V was cut back by 10 bases and J by 4 bases. The CDR3 loop spans 15 amino acids. Germline V CDR1 and CDR2: ENHRY, SYGVKD. CDR3 DNA: TGTGCCACCTACACCTCGGACAGGAATACATACGAGCAGTACTTC. Amino acid sequence: CATYTSDRNTYEQYF.

The J gene is TRBJ1-3, the V gene TRBV7-9; 8 bases agree with TRBD1. CDR1 and CDR2 (germline): SEHNR, FQNEAQ (reference sequence). V lost 5 bases and J lost 1; bases outside the gene matches: 4. The CDR3 consists of 15 residues. CDR3 bases: TGTGCCAGCAGCCATGGGACAGGATCTGGAAACACCATATATTTT. It translates to CASSHGTGSGNTIYF.

The genes are TRBV5-1 and TRBJ2-3; TRBD2 might be the D (6 bases). V dropped 0 bases and J dropped 4 bases, with 15 bases sitting between them. Looked up from germline, CDR1 is SGHRS and CDR2 is YFSETQ. This CDR3 contains 16 residues. CDR3 nucleotides: TGCGCCAGCAGCTTGGTCGCCACCCCGGGAGCAGATACGCAGTATTTT. As protein: CASSLVATPGADTQYF.

The chain recombines TRBV6-6 with TRBJ1-5; D not resolved. Germline V gene sequence: CDR1 MNHNY, CDR2 SVGAGI (reference sequence). Trimming shortened V by 6 bases and J by 7 bases, and 10 bases separated the two germline ends. CDR3 size: 12 residues. The CDR3 spells CASRNGSQPQHF. CDR3 sequence (DNA): TGTGCCAGCAGAAACGGGTCACAGCCCCAGCATTTT.

The rearrangement uses TRBV13 and TRBJ2-3; D unclear. Germline lookup yields CDR1 PRHDT and CDR2 FYEKMQ (reference sequence). V was shortened by 3 bases and J by 3 bases, with 13 bases between the two germline ends. CDR3 length: 15 residues. The DNA of the CDR3 is TGTGCCAGCAGCTTTTATTCGGGTGGGACAGATACGCAGTATTTT. Its translation: CASSFYSGGTDTQYF.

The chain is built from TRBV6-5 and TRBJ1-4; D possibly corresponds to TRBD1 (6 bases). V lost 5 bases and J lost 4, with 11 bases in between. CDR3 length: 14 residues. Germline V gene data show CDR1 as MNHEY and CDR2 as SVGAGI. The CDR3 DNA reads as TGTGCCAGCAGTCCCCAGGGGTATAATGAAAAACTGTTTTTT. This translates into CASSPQGYNEKLFF.

The chain links TRBV6-6 to TRBJ1-1; D call uncertain. The germline V and J ends were trimmed by 7 bases and 4 bases, with 16 bases remaining between them. Looked up from germline, CDR1 is MNHNY and CDR2 is SVGAGI (reference sequence). There are 14 residues in the CDR3. CDR3: CASTAAGSSTEAFF. Written as DNA, the CDR3 is TGTGCCAGCACGGCCGCGGGATCGTCCACTGAAGCTTTCTTT.

The chain links TRBV4-1 to TRBJ2-7; the match to TRBD1 covers 9 bases. CDR3 length: 17 residues. V was clipped by 0 bases and J by 4 bases; unmatched bases: 10. Looked up from germline, CDR1 is MGHRA and CDR2 is YSYEKL. CDR3 DNA sequence: TGCGCCAGCAGCCAAGACGGACAGGGGACAAGGCGATACGAGCAGTACTTC. Its translation is CASSQDGQGTRRYEQYF.

This chain joins TRBV11-2 and TRBJ1-1; D unclear. The CDR3 is 14 amino acids. The V gene's germline CDR1 is SGHAT and CDR2 FQNNGV. Trimming stripped 1 base from V and 0 bases from J, with 6 bases between. The CDR3 coding sequence is TGTGCCAGCAGCTTAGGGAGGATGAACACTGAAGCTTTCTTT. This translates into CASSLGRMNTEAFF.

The chain uses TRBV10-3 and TRBJ1-2; 8 nucleotides line up with TRBD1. CDR3 length: 15 residues. The V segment lost 4 bases and the J segment 8 bases; nucleotides outside the gene matches: 12. Germline V lookup: CDR1 ENHRY, CDR2 SYGVKD. The CDR3 DNA is TGTGCCATCAGTGCGGATCAGGGGGCTCTCAAAGGCTACACCTTC. This encodes CAISADQGALKGYTF.

The chain links TRBV30 to TRBJ1-2; D is unclear. The CDR3 contains 14 residues. V dropped 3 bases and J dropped 0 bases, with 11 bases sitting between them. Germline loops: CDR1 GTSNPN, CDR2 SVGIG (reference sequence). CDR3 loop: CAWRGSGANYGYTF. In DNA form, the CDR3 reads TGTGCCTGGAGAGGGTCCGGGGCTAACTATGGCTACACCTTC.

This rearrangement joins TRBV5-1 to TRBJ2-7; maybe TRBD1 (6 bases). With 3 bases removed from V and 4 bases from J, the gap between germline ends came to 17 bases. Germline V CDR1 and CDR2: SGHRS, YFSETQ. This CDR3 comprises 15 residues. The CDR3 DNA is TGCGCCAGCAGCTCCTCAGGGGTAACTGGGTACGAGCAGTACTTC. It yields the protein CASSSSGVTGYEQYF.

The rearrangement links TRBV5-1 to TRBJ2-1; D might be TRBD1 (6 bases). V was clipped by 0 bases and J by 1 base, with 8 bases between them. CDR1 is SGHRS, CDR2 YFSETQ, per germline. The CDR3 sequence is 15 residues long. In nucleotides, the CDR3 is TGCGCCAGCAGCTTGGGGCAGGGGTCCTACAATGAGCAGTTCTTC. The encoded protein is CASSLGQGSYNEQFF.

The rearrangement joins TRBV2 to TRBJ2-7; TRBD1 matches at 8 bases. The trim removed 8 bases at V and 2 bases at J, leaving 5 bases unmatched. There are 13 residues in the CDR3. CDR1 is SNHLY, CDR2 FYNNEI, per germline. The CDR3 is CASLRTGPYEQYF. For the CDR3, the DNA is TGTGCCAGCCTCCGGACAGGGCCCTACGAGCAGTACTTC. Full variable domain (missing parts from reference TRBV2 and TRBJ2-7): EPEVTQTPSHQVTQMGQEVILRCVPISNHLYFYWYRQILGQKVEFLVSFYNNEISEKSEIFDDQFSVERPDGSNFTLKIRSTKLEDSAMYFCASLRTGPYEQYFGPGTRLTVT.

This clone was found once. The chain couples TRBV2 to TRBJ2-7; TRBD2 agrees at 10 bases. The CDR3 sequence is 15 residues long. Per the germline V gene, CDR1 is SNHLY and CDR2 is FYNNEI. With 6 bases clipped from V and 2 bases from J, the junction kept 7 bases outside the gene matches. The CDR3 nucleotides read TGTGCCAGCAGAAGAGCGGGAGGGCCGACCTACGAGCAGTACTTC. This translates into CASRRAGGPTYEQYF.

This sequence joins TRBV7-2 and TRBJ1-1, with TRBD1 matching 7 bases. The CDR3 is made up of 12 amino acids. Unmatched junction bases numbered 6, after V lost 5 bases and J lost 9 bases. The germline CDR1 and CDR2 sequences are SGHTA and FQGNSA. CDR3: CASSGSGGQAFF. The CDR3 nucleotides read TGTGCCAGCAGCGGGTCAGGGGGGCAAGCTTTCTTT.

This chain connects TRBV15 to TRBJ1-1; D is ambiguous. Between the trimmed V and J ends, which lost 0 bases and 0 bases, there was a span of 17 bases. The CDR3 sequence is 18 residues long. Germline values: CDR1 LNHNV, CDR2 YYDKDF (reference sequence). This CDR3 is CATSRESEGLMMNTEAFF. The CDR3 coding sequence is TGTGCCACCAGCAGAGAAAGTGAGGGTCTCATGATGAACACTGAAGCTTTCTTT.

The J gene is TRBJ1-5, the V gene TRBV6-6; D may be TRBD1 (6 bases). This CDR3 spans 16 amino acids. Per the germline V gene, CDR1 is MNHNY and CDR2 is SVGAGI (reference sequence). Trimming removed 2 bases from V and 0 bases from J, with 11 bases in between. The CDR3 here is CASSYVGGHSNQPQHF. The CDR3 nucleotides are TGTGCCAGCAGTTACGTAGGGGGACATAGCAATCAGCCCCAGCATTTT.

The chain links TRBV4-1 to TRBJ1-3, with TRBD1 matching over 10 bases. The CDR3 covers 14 residues. Germline values: CDR1 MGHRA, CDR2 YSYEKL. The junction had 4 bases not matched to a gene; V was cut back by 1 base and J by 10 bases. CDR3 loop: CASSQVGTGVTIYF. In DNA, the CDR3 is TGCGCCAGCAGCCAAGTTGGGACAGGGGTTACCATATATTTT.

The rearrangement joins TRBV27 to TRBJ1-5; 11 nucleotides align to TRBD1. Germline CDR1 and CDR2: MNHEY and SMNVEV (reference sequence). CDR3 length: 18 residues. V lost 0 bases and J lost 1; bases outside the gene matches: 5. CDR3 nucleotides: TGTGCCAGCAGTTTATCGGGACAGGGGGGGTCCAGCAATCAGCCCCAGCATTTT. It encodes CASSLSGQGGSSNQPQHF.

The genes are TRBV6-1 and TRBJ1-4; TRBD1 might be the D (5 bases). There are 13 residues in the CDR3. Trimming took off 4 bases at V and 5 bases at J, with 8 bases between the two ends. Germline V gives CDR1 MNHNS, CDR2 SASEGT. The CDR3 nucleotides are TGTGCCAGCAGTGCGGGGGGAAATGAAAAACTGTTTTTT. Its protein is CASSAGGNEKLFF.

The chain has TRBV28 and TRBJ2-3; 8 bases agree with TRBD2. This CDR3 is 15 amino acids long. Losses at the gene ends were 7 bases for V and 6 bases for J; bases not matched to a gene: 12. Germline CDR1 MDHEN, CDR2 SYDVKM. Here the CDR3 reads CASTRPAGEADTQYF. The CDR3 DNA is TGTGCCAGCACCCGACCAGCGGGAGAGGCGGATACGCAGTATTTT.

This chain connects TRBV13 to TRBJ1-2; D is perhaps TRBD1 (6 bases). The V gene's germline CDR1 is PRHDT and CDR2 FYEKMQ (reference sequence). The CDR3 is 12 residues long. With 5 bases removed from V and 8 bases from J, the gap between germline ends came to 12 bases. The CDR3 region is CASSPGVRGYTF. CDR3 DNA: TGTGCCAGCAGCCCAGGGGTTCGAGGCTACACCTTC.

The chain joins TRBV12-1 to TRBJ1-2; the table's D call, TRBD1, has no DNA check behind it. TRBV12-1 is deemed a pseudogene. CDR3 length: 15 residues. CDR3 DNA: TGTGCCAATCCACTTCGACAGGGGGCGCAGGATGGCTACACCTTC. It codes for CANPLRQGAQDGYTF.